This is a list of T cell receptor delta chains from one sample in a study of gamma-delta chains in newborns, infants, children. TCRdb reran clone calling via CATT on the reads. This table has 4,000 to 5,500 delta-chain clones, roughly 39% appearing once. Sequencing was performed on blood. The origin of the receptors is a child who received the measles vaccine. CDR3s include the opening cysteine and the closing phenylalanine or tryptophan. D genes are given only for firm matches. A clone size is listed for some rows: how often the clone was seen (once, few, many), or a class if it is expanded.

d_call j_call v_call clone_size cdr3_aa cdr3_nt
TRDD3 TRDJ1 TRDV1 . CALGAEFLLKHLTGGPLGMYTDKLIF TGTGCTCTCGGGGCGGAATTCCTACTCAAACATCTTACTGGGGGACCATTGGGGATGTACACCGATAAACTCATCTTT
TRDD3 TRDJ1 TRDV1 . CALGELPDTGGSDKLIF TGTGCTCTTGGGGAACTGCCCGATACTGGGGGATCCGATAAACTCATCTTT
. TRDJ1 TRDV1 few CALGEYTTYTDKLIF TGTGCTCTTGGGGAATACACGACGTACACCGATAAACTCATCTTT
TRDD3 TRDJ1 TRDV1 . CALGELEPPTLGGYTDKLIF TGTGCTCTTGGGGAACTAGAACCCCCTACGCTCGGGGGATACACCGATAAACTCATCTTT
. TRDJ3 TRAV29/DV5 few CAASGAFRTTCTGEPVSSWDTRQMFF TGTGCAGCAAGCGGGGCCTTCCGTACTACTTGTACTGGGGAACCCGTTAGCTCCTGGGACACCCGACAGATGTTTTTC
TRDD2 TRDJ1 TRDV1 . CALGENSYPLYTDKLIF TGTGCTCTTGGGGAGAATTCCTACCCGTTGTACACCGATAAACTCATCTTT
. TRDJ1 TRDV2 . CACDTPSTKGGYTDKLIF TGTGCCTGTGACACTCCTTCCACCAAAGGGGGTTACACCGATAAACTCATCTTT
. TRDJ1 TRDV1 . CALGDYTSFPPKLIF TGTGCTCTTGGGGACTACACTTCCTTCCCCCCAAAACTCATCTTT
TRDD3 TRDJ1 TRDV1 . CALGELSFMYWGSPLSPDKLIF TGTGCTCTTGGGGAATTAAGTTTTATGTACTGGGGGTCCCCCTTATCCCCCGATAAACTCATCTTT
. TRDJ1 TRDV1 . CALGFGGFPGAFTDKLIF TGTGCTCTTGGGTTCGGGGGGTTCCCCGGGGCTTTCACCGATAAACTCATCTTT
TRDD3 TRDJ1 TRDV1 . CALGDKAFPYWGTPKTDKLIF TGTGCTCTTGGGGATAAGGCCTTCCCCTACTGGGGGACCCCTAAGACCGATAAACTCATCTTT
. TRDJ3 TRDV1 . CALGPRILPQLGFEYSWDTRQMFF TGTGCTCTTGGGCCCCGAATCTTACCGCAATTGGGGTTCGAATACTCCTGGGACACCCGACAGATGTTTTTC
TRDD3 TRDJ1 TRDV2 medium-sized CACDTLLGDTRGTDKLIF TGTGCCTGTGACACCTTACTGGGGGATACGCGCGGAACCGATAAACTCATCTTT
. TRDJ1 TRDV1 . CALGEPSLLPECITDKLIF TGTGCTCTTGGGGAACCGAGCCTCCTCCCCGAGTGCATCACCGATAAACTCATCTTT
. TRDJ1 TRDV1 . CALGISFLLDWGYRGTDKLIF TGTGCTCTTGGGATATCCTTCCTACTGGACTGGGGATACAGGGGCACCGATAAACTCATCTTT
. TRDJ1 TRDV3 few CAFPTEGLGRTDKLIF TGTGCCTTCCCAACCGAGGGGCTGGGTAGGACCGATAAACTCATCTTT
. TRDJ3 TRDV2 medium-sized CACDLGGVAWDTRQMFF TGTGCCTGTGATCTGGGCGGGGTCGCCTGGGACACCCGACAGATGTTTTTC
TRDD3 TRDJ1 TRDV1 few CALGELRPSSLGGPEPCTDKLIF TGTGCTCTTGGGGAACTTAGGCCTAGCTCCCTTGGGGGACCGGAGCCGTGCACCGATAAACTCATCTTT
TRDD3 TRDJ1 TRDV1 . CALGGLGLLGDGYTNKLIF TGTGCTCTTGGGGGTCTAGGTTTGCTGGGGGACGGGTACACCAATAAACTCATCTTT
. TRDJ2 TRDV1 once CALGELPRWGSAQLFF TGTGCTCTTGGGGAACTTCCTAGGTGGGGGTCAGCACAACTCTTCTTT
. TRDJ1 TRDV1 few CALGPSPLPSLMVLPFGGDKLIF TGTGCTCTTGGGCCTTCCCCTCTTCCTTCTCTGATGGTACTACCCTTCGGTGGCGATAAACTCATCTTT
TRDD3 TRDJ1 TRDV1 . CALGEPFRGIRPYTDKLIF TGTGCTCTTGGGGAACCCTTTCGAGGGATACGCCCGTACACCGATAAACTCATCTTT
TRDD3 TRDJ1 TRDV1 . CALGELPSSWGIRIEGTDKLIF TGTGCTCTTGGGGAACTGCCCTCGTCCTGGGGGATACGCATAGAAGGAACCGATAAACTCATCTTT
TRDD3 TRDJ1 TRDV1 . CALGVYLGGEGGTDKLIF TGTGCTCTTGGGGTCTACCTTGGGGGAGAAGGGGGCACCGATAAACTCATCTTT
. TRDJ1 TRDV3 . CALSGVHTDKLIF TGTGCCTTATCAGGGGTTCATACCGATAAACTCATCTTT
TRDD3 TRDJ1 TRDV1 . CALGEPITGGFPGTDKLIF TGTGCTCTTGGGGAGCCAATAACTGGGGGATTTCCCGGGACCGATAAACTCATCTTT
. TRDJ1 TRDV3 medium-sized CAFVGDTDKLIF TGTGCCTTTGTTGGGGACACCGATAAACTCATCTTT
. TRDJ1 TRDV1 . CALGPPTKLIF TGTGCTCTTGGGCCACCTACAAAACTCATCTTT
TRDD3 TRDJ3 TRDV2 . CACDNWGLSSWDTRQMFF TGTGCCTGTGACAACTGGGGACTTAGCTCCTGGGACACCCGACAGATGTTTTTC
. TRDJ1 TRDV1 few CALGEMIHTDKLIF TGTGCTCTTGGGGAAATGATCCACACCGATAAACTCATCTTT
TRDD3 TRDJ1 TRDV1 few CALGNPPWGIRTKLIF TGTGCTCTTGGGAACCCTCCATGGGGGATACGCACTAAACTCATCTTT
. TRDJ1 TRDV1 . CALGELDLPSFGHDKLIF TGCGCTCTTGGGGAACTGGATCTTCCCTCCTTCGGCCACGATAAACTCATCTTT